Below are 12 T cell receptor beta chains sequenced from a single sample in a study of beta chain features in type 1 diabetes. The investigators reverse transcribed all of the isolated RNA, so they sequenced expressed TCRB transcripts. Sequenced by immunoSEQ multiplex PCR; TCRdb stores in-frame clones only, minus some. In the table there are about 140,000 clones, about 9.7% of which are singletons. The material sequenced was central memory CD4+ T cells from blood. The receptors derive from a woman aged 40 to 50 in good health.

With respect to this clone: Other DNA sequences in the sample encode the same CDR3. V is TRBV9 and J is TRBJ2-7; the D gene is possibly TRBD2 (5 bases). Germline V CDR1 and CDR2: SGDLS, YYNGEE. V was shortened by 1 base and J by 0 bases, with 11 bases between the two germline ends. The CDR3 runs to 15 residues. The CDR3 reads CASSVNSASSYEQYF. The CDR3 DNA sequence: TGTGCCAGCAGCGTAAATAGCGCTAGCTCCTACGAGCAGTACTTC.

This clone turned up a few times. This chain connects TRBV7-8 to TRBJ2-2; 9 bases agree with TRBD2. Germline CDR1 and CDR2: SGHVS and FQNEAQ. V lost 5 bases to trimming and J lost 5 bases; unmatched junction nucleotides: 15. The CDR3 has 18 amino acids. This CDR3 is CASSPGTSLGFRTGELFF. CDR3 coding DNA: TGTGCCAGCAGCCCCGGGACTAGCTTGGGGTTTAGGACCGGGGAGCTGTTTTTT.

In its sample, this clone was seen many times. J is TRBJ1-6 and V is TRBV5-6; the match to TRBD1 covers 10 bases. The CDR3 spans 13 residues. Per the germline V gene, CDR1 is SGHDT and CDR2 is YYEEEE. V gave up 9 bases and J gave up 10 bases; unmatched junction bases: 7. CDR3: CATRDRGGSPLHF. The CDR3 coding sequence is TGTGCCACCCGGGACAGGGGAGGGTCACCCCTCCACTTT.

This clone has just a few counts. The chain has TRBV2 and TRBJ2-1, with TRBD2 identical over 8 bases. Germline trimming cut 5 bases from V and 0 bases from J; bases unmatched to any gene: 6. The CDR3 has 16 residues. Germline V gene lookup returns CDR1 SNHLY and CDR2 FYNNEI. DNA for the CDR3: TGTGCCAGCAGTATGAGCGGGGGCAACTCCTACAATGAGCAGTTCTTC. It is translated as CASSMSGGNSYNEQFF.

CDR3 sequence: CASSPRGGSTDTQYF. The CDR3 DNA is TGTGCCAGCAGCCCACGTGGGGGGAGCACAGATACGCAGTATTTT. V usage is TRBV7-2 and J usage is TRBJ2-3, with D possibly matching TRBD2 (6 bases). The CDR3 runs to 15 residues. The ends were cut back, 5 bases at V and 0 bases at J, with 12 bases in the middle. Germline V gives CDR1 SGHTA, CDR2 FQGNSA.

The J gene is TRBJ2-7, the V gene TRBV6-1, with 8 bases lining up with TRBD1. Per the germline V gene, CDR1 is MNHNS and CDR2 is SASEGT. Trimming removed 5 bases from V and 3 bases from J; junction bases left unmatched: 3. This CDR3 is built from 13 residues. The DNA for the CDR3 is TGTGCCAGCAGTTGGACAGGGAACTACGAGCAGTACTTC. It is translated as CASSWTGNYEQYF.

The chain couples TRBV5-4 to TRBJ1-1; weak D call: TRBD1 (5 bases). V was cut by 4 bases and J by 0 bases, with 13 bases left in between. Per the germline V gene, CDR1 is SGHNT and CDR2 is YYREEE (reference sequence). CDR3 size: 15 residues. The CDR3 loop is CASSGKGVMNTEAFF. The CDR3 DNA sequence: TGTGCCAGCAGCGGCAAAGGGGTGATGAACACTGAAGCTTTCTTT.

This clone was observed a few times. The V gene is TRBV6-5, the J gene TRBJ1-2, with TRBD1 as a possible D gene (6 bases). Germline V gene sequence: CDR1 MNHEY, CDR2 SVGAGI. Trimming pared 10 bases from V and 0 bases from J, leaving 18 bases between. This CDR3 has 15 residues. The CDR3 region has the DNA TGTGCCACAAAAACTAGGGGGATCACTAACTATGGCTACACCTTC. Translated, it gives CATKTRGITNYGYTF.

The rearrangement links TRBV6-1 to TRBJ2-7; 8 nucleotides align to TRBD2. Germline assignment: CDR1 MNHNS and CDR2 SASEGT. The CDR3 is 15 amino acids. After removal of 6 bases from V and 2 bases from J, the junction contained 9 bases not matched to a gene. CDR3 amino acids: CASRYPGGATYEQYF. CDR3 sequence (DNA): TGTGCCAGCAGATACCCCGGGGGGGCGACCTACGAGCAGTACTTC.

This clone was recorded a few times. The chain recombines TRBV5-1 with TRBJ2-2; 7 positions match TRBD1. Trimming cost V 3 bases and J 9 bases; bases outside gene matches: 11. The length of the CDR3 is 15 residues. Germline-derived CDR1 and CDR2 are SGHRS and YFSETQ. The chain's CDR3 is CASSSGQLGTRELFF. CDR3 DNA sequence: TGCGCCAGCAGCTCGGGACAGCTCGGGACCAGGGAGCTGTTTTTT.

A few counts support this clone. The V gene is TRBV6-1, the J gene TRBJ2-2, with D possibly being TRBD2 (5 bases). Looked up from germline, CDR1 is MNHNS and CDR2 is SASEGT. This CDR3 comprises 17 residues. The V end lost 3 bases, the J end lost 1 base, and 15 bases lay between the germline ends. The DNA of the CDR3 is TGTGCCAGCAGTGACCGACTACCCCAAGGGAACACCGGGGAGCTGTTTTTT. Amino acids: CASSDRLPQGNTGELFF.

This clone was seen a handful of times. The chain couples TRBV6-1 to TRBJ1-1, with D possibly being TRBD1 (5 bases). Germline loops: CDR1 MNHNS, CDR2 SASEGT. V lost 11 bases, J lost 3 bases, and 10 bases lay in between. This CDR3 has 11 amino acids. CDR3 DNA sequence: TGTGCCTGGGGGGACGACACTGAAGCTTTCTTT. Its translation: CAWGDDTEAFF.